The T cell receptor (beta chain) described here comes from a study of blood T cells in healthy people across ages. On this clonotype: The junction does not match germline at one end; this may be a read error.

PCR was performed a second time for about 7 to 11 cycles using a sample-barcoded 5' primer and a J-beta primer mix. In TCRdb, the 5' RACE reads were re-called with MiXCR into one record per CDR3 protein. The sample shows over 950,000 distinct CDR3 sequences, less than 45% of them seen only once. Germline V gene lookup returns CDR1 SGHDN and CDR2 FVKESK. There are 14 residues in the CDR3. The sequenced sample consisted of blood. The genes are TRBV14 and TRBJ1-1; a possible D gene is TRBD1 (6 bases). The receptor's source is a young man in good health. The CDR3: CVSSYLIGGTEAFF. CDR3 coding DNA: TGTGTCAGCAGCTACCTTATAGGGGGGACTGAAGCTTTCTTT.